The clone carrying this T cell receptor beta chain was seen ten or more times. The data were obtained in a study of CD8+CD57+ T cells in acquired aplastic anemia. After removal of 3 bases from V and 7 bases from J, the junction contained 8 bases not matched to a gene. Germline CDR1 MGHRA, CDR2 YSYEKL. The CDR3 has 15 residues. TCR beta VDJ and CDR3 were profiled, and genomic DNA was the template. TCRdb processed the reads anew with MiXCR; each CDR3 protein has one entry. The data hold under 75,000 distinct CDR3 sequences, with 45% to 55% observed a single time. The TCR originated in a human donor in good health, serving as a control. Sequenced: sorted CD4+, CD8+, or CD8+CD57+ T cells (not recorded which) from PBMCs. This chain connects TRBV4-1 to TRBJ2-1; 8 nucleotides agree with TRBD1. As DNA, the CDR3 is TGCGCCAGCAGCCAGATCCGGGACAGGATAAATGAGCAGTTCTTC. Its protein is CASSQIRDRINEQFF.